This T cell receptor beta chain was recovered during a study of identifying expanded T cells in peripheral blood. Broader study findings: Differentially abundant clones: roughly 1.2 between replicates, approximately 16 at around 15 days, roughly 18 at four. Variance in clone template counts between approximately two-week samples significantly increased with total template count across all healthy donors.

Regarding this clone: Its matching antigen is unknown.

CDR1 and CDR2 from the germline V gene are LGHNA and YSLEER. The V gene lost 5 bases and the J gene lost 0 bases, with 29 bases spanning the gap. The CDR3 spans 22 residues. The assay was immunoSEQ multiplex PCR, and TCRdb's table has in-frame clones only and misses some. In the table there are some 100,000 clones, 87% of which are singletons. This sequence joins TRBV4-3 and TRBJ1-6; weak D call: TRBD1 (5 bases). The receptor was derived from a person aged 18-70 years in good health. Sequencing was done on a sample of blood. DNA of the CDR3: TGCGCCAGCAGCGAAAACCAGGGTTGGTTTTTGATGGTGGGCTCCTATAATTCACCCCTCCACTTT. Its translation: CASSENQGWFLMVGSYNSPLHF.